Below are 6 T cell receptor beta chains sequenced from a single sample in a study of shared clonotypes between healthy human individuals. The method was immunoSEQ multiplex PCR; TCRdb's version includes in-frame clones alone and lacks a portion of them. The table lists 740,000 or so clones, more than 70% of them singletons, with around 1.8% in the top ten. Material for sequencing was memory CD4+ T cells sorted from blood. Subset reported: CD45RA-negative fraction. The receptors stem from a woman aged 25 to 39 in good health.

For the CDR3, the DNA is TGTGCCAGCAGTCCGGGGACAGGTGGTCAGGGTGAACTGTTTTTT. The encoded protein is CASSPGTGGQGELFF. V usage is TRBV28 and J usage is TRBJ1-4; TRBD1 matches at 8 bases. Germline lookup yields CDR1 MDHEN and CDR2 SYDVKM. With V trimmed by 5 bases and J by 12 bases, 14 bases remained unmatched. This CDR3 comprises 15 residues.

The CDR3 DNA is TGTGCCAGCAGCTTAGGTGGGACTAGCGGGAGGTGGGACGAGCAGTACTTC. This sequence encodes CASSLGGTSGRWDEQYF. The rearrangement joins TRBV13 to TRBJ2-7; 15 bases agree with TRBD2. Germline values: CDR1 PRHDT, CDR2 FYEKMQ (reference sequence). The CDR3 sequence is 17 residues long. V was clipped by 0 bases and J by 5 bases; unmatched bases: 5. Combining the CDR3 with reference TRBV13 and TRBJ2-7 gives the whole variable domain AAGVIQSPRHLIKEKRETATLKCYPIPRHDTVYWYQQGPGQDPQFLISFYEKMQSDKGSIPDRFSAQQFSDYHSELNMSSLELGDSALYFCASSLGGTSGRWDEQYFGPGTRLTVT.

This chain connects TRBV7-2 to TRBJ2-1, with D possibly matching TRBD2 (5 bases). Germline V lookup: CDR1 SGHTA, CDR2 FQGNSA. CDR3 size: 15 residues. Trimming pared 7 bases from V and 4 bases from J, leaving 17 bases between. Here the CDR3 reads CASTPSRAVYNEQFF. The CDR3 region has the DNA TGTGCCAGCACCCCTTCGCGGGCCGTGTACAATGAGCAGTTCTTC.

The chain uses TRBV6-5 and TRBJ2-1; 15 nucleotides match TRBD2. From germline, CDR1 is MNHEY and CDR2 SVGAGI. Losses at the gene ends were 4 bases for V and 9 bases for J; bases not matched to a gene: 4. The CDR3 spans 15 residues. CDR3: CASSLGLAGGSEQFF. The CDR3 bases are TGTGCCAGCAGTTTGGGACTAGCGGGAGGATCTGAGCAGTTCTTC.

The chain joins TRBV27 to TRBJ1-1; D remains ambiguous. This CDR3 is 13 amino acids long. The germline V gene encodes CDR1 MNHEY and CDR2 SMNVEV (reference sequence). V lost 2 bases, J lost 1 base, and 5 bases lay in between. The CDR3 bases are TGTGCCAGCAGTTTACGACAGAACACTGAAGCTTTCTTT. Translation: CASSLRQNTEAFF.

The CDR3 bases are TGTGCCAGCAGCTTGCCCCCAGGGGTCGTCTCTGGGGCCAACGTCCTGACTTTC. Residues: CASSLPPGVVSGANVLTF. The V and J genes are TRBV11-3 and TRBJ2-6; weak D call: TRBD1 (6 bases). Germline V gives CDR1 SGHNT, CDR2 YENEEA. CDR3 length equals 18 residues. Trimming pared 3 bases from V and 0 bases from J, leaving 15 bases between.